This passage covers 18 T cell receptor beta chains from one sample sequenced in a study of shared T cell receptors in the human thymus (dated by TCRdb to the early 2020s). The library was generated by the immunoSEQ multiplex PCR assay. Held by TCRdb, this immuneACCESS table contains in-frame sequences only and omits some clones. Under half of the omission traces to an unresolved V gene where checked; the cause of the rest is unknown. In all, the sample holds some 660,000 clones, and approximately 89% of those were seen once. Of the sample, roughly 0.0094% falls within the top ten clones. This same sample was also part of a study on human thymus T cells.

The sequencing sample was made of thymocytes. The source is a boy under three years old with a congenital heart defect. Donor details come from another sample of the same person, matched by shared clones.

This chain connects TRBV7-9 to TRBJ2-7; 10 bases fit TRBD1. The CDR3 extends over 15 amino acids. In germline, CDR1 is SEHNR, CDR2 FQNEAQ (reference sequence). V was clipped by 1 base and J by 5 bases; unmatched bases: 5. This chain's CDR3 is CASSLVGTGDDEQYF. CDR3 nucleotide sequence: TGTGCCAGCAGCTTAGTAGGGACAGGGGATGACGAGCAGTACTTC.

The chain uses TRBV14 and TRBJ2-7, with 8 positions matching TRBD2. The CDR3 consists of 18 residues. CDR1 is SGHDN, CDR2 FVKESK, per germline. The junction had 13 bases not matched to a gene; V was cut back by 0 bases and J by 3 bases. The CDR3 loop is CASSQDMVSSGSNYEQYF. In DNA, the CDR3 is TGTGCCAGCAGCCAAGATATGGTATCCAGCGGGAGCAACTACGAGCAGTACTTC.

Only a few counts were recorded for this clone. The germline gene is not matched at one end of the junction; a read error may be the cause. The rearrangement links TRBV4-3 to TRBJ2-1, with 7 positions matching TRBD2. The CDR3 runs 14 residues. Germline values: CDR1 LGHNA, CDR2 YSLEER. For the CDR3, the DNA is TGCGCCAGCAGCCAAGAGAGGTGCCGGACTAGTCAGGTCTTC. It translates to CASSQERCRTSQVF.

This clone has just one count. V gene TRBV4-1 combines with J gene TRBJ1-5, with a weak D call TRBD1 (6 bases). The CDR3 consists of 19 residues. The V gene lost 2 bases and the J gene lost 1 base, with 21 bases spanning the gap. Germline CDR1 and CDR2: MGHRA and YSYEKL. For the CDR3, the DNA is TGCGCCAGCAGCCAAATAGGACAAAGAGCTGACAGGAGCAATCAGCCCCAGCATTTT. It codes for CASSQIGQRADRSNQPQHF.

This clone was detected a few times. This chain uses TRBV18 with TRBJ1-3; D perhaps matches TRBD1 (5 bases). Trimming left V 10 bases short and J 2 bases short, with 15 bases between. Germline assignment: CDR1 KGHSH and CDR2 LQKENI. The CDR3 runs 14 residues. The CDR3 DNA reads TGTGCCACTCTGGCCTCGGGGGCTGGAAACACCATATATTTT. This sequence encodes CATLASGAGNTIYF.

The chain recombines TRBV5-1 with TRBJ2-1, with 8 bases identical to TRBD2. The J segment lost 1 base and the V segment lost 2 bases, leaving 5 bases of the junction unmatched. The CDR3 consists of 16 residues. Germline assignment: CDR1 SGHRS and CDR2 YFSETQ. CDR3 nucleotides: TGCGCCAGCAGCTTCGGGGGGGTCATTTCCTACAATGAGCAGTTCTTC. Translating it yields CASSFGGVISYNEQFF.

This rearrangement joins TRBV5-8 to TRBJ2-1; D ambiguous. The CDR3 consists of 14 residues. Between the trimmed V and J ends, which lost 1 base and 4 bases, there was a span of 9 bases. Germline CDR1 and CDR2: SGHTS and YDEGEE. This chain's CDR3 is CASSLKTIYNEQFF. CDR3 bases: TGTGCCAGCAGCTTGAAAACTATTTACAATGAGCAGTTCTTC. Variable domain in full (rest from reference TRBV5-8 and TRBJ2-1): EAGVTQSPTHLIKTRGQQATLRCSPISGHTSVYWYQQALGLGLQFLLWYDEGEERNRGNFPPRFSGRQFPNYSSELNVNALELEDSALYLCASSLKTIYNEQFFGPGTRLTVL.

J is TRBJ2-1 and V is TRBV5-1; tentative D call: TRBD1 (6 bases). The CDR3 covers 15 residues. The V end was cut by 0 bases, the J end by 4 bases, with 11 bases between. Germline CDR1 and CDR2: SGHRS and YFSETQ. This chain's CDR3 is CASSLADSPYNEQFF. The CDR3 DNA sequence: TGCGCCAGCAGCTTGGCGGACAGTCCATACAATGAGCAGTTCTTC.

This rearrangement joins TRBV28 to TRBJ2-3; no firm D call. The germline V and J ends were trimmed by 4 bases and 2 bases, with 10 bases remaining between them. Germline V gene lookup returns CDR1 MDHEN and CDR2 SYDVKM. The CDR3 sequence is 14 residues long. The CDR3 loop reads CASSSQSHTDTQYF. The CDR3 nucleotides are TGTGCCAGCAGTTCCCAATCCCACACAGATACGCAGTATTTT.

The J gene is TRBJ1-1, the V gene TRBV7-3; D remains unclear. V was shortened by 2 bases and J by 3 bases, with 7 bases between the two germline ends. Germline CDR1 and CDR2: SGHTA and FQGTGA. The CDR3 runs to 13 residues. Here the CDR3 DNA reads TGTGCCAGCAGCTTAGCGAAGTACACTGAAGCTTTCTTT. Its protein product is CASSLAKYTEAFF.

The rearrangement uses TRBV21-1 and TRBJ1-2; whether TRBD1, the table's D call, matches the DNA was not checked. TRBV21-1 is recorded as a pseudogene. The CDR3 totals 15 residues. The CDR3 DNA reads TGTGCCAGCAGCAAAGCATCGGGGACAAATTATGGCTACACCTTC. Protein sequence: CASSKASGTNYGYTF.

V gene TRBV5-1 combines with J gene TRBJ2-1, with 9 nucleotides matching TRBD1. Per the germline V gene, CDR1 is SGHRS and CDR2 is YFSETQ. The J segment lost 0 bases and the V segment lost 6 bases, leaving 13 bases of the junction unmatched. This CDR3 region has 18 residues. In DNA, the CDR3 is TGCGCCAGCACCCGGACAGGGGATTTTTCCAGCTCCTACAATGAGCAGTTCTTC. Residues: CASTRTGDFSSSYNEQFF.

The gene calls are TRBV9 and TRBJ2-7, with 7 bases fitting TRBD2. The J segment lost 0 bases and the V segment lost 4 bases, leaving 4 bases of the junction unmatched. The CDR3 is 14 amino acids. Germline-derived CDR1 and CDR2 are SGDLS and YYNGEE. DNA for the CDR3: TGTGCCAGCAGCCCTCGGGACTACTCCTACGAGCAGTACTTC. Protein: CASSPRDYSYEQYF.

This chain uses TRBV28 with TRBJ1-4, with D perhaps TRBD1 (5 bases). The CDR3 consists of 15 residues. CDR1 and CDR2 (germline): MDHEN, SYDVKM. V was trimmed by 5 bases and J by 7 bases, leaving 17 bases between them. CDR3 sequence: CASSAGSTAFEKLFF. CDR3 in DNA: TGTGCCAGCAGTGCGGGGTCGACAGCATTTGAAAAACTGTTTTTT. Supplemented by reference TRBV28 and TRBJ1-4, the full variable domain reads DVKVTQSSRYLVKRTGEKVFLECVQDMDHENMFWYRQDPGLGLRLIYFSYDVKMKEKGDIPEGYSVSREKKERFSLILESASTNQTSMYLCASSAGSTAFEKLFFGSGTQLSVL.

The V call is TRBV9, the J call TRBJ1-6; no reliable D call. Germline V lookup: CDR1 SGDLS, CDR2 YYNGEE. The V gene lost 4 bases and the J gene lost 2 bases, with 7 bases spanning the gap. This CDR3 is 14 amino acids long. CDR3 loop: CASSTETYNSPLHF. In DNA form, the CDR3 reads TGTGCCAGCAGCACAGAAACCTATAATTCACCCCTCCACTTT.

The gene calls are TRBV4-3 and TRBJ1-1; 7 bases align to TRBD1. This CDR3 spans 16 amino acids. Germline V gene lookup returns CDR1 LGHNA and CDR2 YSLEER. With V trimmed by 1 base and J by 1 base, 6 bases remained unmatched. The CDR3 sequence: CASSQAGRTGNTEAFF. CDR3 nucleotides: TGCGCCAGCAGCCAAGCTGGGAGGACAGGGAACACTGAAGCTTTCTTT.

The chain recombines TRBV12-5 with TRBJ2-1; D is possibly TRBD1 (6 bases). V lost 5 bases and J lost 4, with 18 bases in between. Germline V gene lookup returns CDR1 LGHNT and CDR2 FRNRAP. This CDR3 region has 16 residues. CDR3 nucleotides: TGTGCTAGTGGTCTCTCGGGGCCGGACAGATACAATGAGCAGTTCTTC. Protein: CASGLSGPDRYNEQFF.

This clone was recorded a few times. V gene TRBV19 combines with J gene TRBJ1-3; D not resolved. The CDR3 runs to 13 residues. The V end lost 7 bases, the J end lost 5 bases, and 12 bases lay between the germline ends. Germline-derived CDR1 and CDR2 are LNHDA and SQIVND (reference sequence). For the CDR3, the DNA is TGTGCCAGTACTACCCGAATCAGAAACACCATATATTTT. It specifies CASTTRIRNTIYF.